This TCR beta chain stems from a study of T-cell memory formation after mild COVID-19. Germline loops: CDR1 LGHNA, CDR2 YSLEER. The trim removed 3 bases at V and 6 bases at J, leaving 3 bases unmatched. The CDR3 covers 15 residues. Notes on this clonotype: Its antigen remains unknown.

Points from the study as a whole: Some SARS-CoV-2-responding clones were already detected in memory before infection. A second wave expanding day 15 to 37 was CD4+-biased; contracting clones were balanced. Those CD4+ clones that contracted were mainly in CM and EM (CD8+ ones in EMRA).

Constant-segment primers and 5'RACE yielded cDNA libraries for TCR alpha and TCR beta, each carrying sample barcodes and UMIs. TCRdb recomputed calls from the 5' RACE reads with MiXCR, one row per CDR3 protein. There are approximately 500,000 distinct CDR3 sequences in the sample; about 23% occur only once, and approximately 13% lies in the top ten. The source of this sequence is an adult woman who had mild COVID-19 (a few samples of this study predate the infection). Cell type and time point are not known. The sequenced sample consisted of PBMCs or a T cell subset sorted from them (not recorded which). The rearrangement uses TRBV4-3 and TRBJ1-5, with 12 bases that match TRBD1. This chain's CDR3 is CASSHGTGGGQPQHF. CDR3 sequence (DNA): TGCGCCAGCAGCCATGGGACAGGGGGCGGTCAGCCCCAGCATTTT.